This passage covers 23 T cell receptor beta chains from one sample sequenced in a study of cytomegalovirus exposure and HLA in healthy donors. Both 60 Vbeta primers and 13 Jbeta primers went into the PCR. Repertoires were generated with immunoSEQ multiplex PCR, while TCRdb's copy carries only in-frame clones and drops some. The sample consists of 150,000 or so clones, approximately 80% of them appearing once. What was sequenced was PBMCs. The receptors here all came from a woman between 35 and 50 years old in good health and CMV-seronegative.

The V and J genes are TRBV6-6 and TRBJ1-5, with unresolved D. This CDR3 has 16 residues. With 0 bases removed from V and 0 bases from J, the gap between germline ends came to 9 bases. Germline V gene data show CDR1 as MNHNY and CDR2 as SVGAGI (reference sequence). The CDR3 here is CASSYSAVNSNQPQHF. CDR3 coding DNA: TGTGCCAGCAGTTACTCGGCAGTTAATAGCAATCAGCCCCAGCATTTT.

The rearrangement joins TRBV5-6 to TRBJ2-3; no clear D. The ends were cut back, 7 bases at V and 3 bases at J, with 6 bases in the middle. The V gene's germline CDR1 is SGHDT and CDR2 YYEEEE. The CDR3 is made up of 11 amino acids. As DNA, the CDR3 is TGTGCCAGCTCAGTGACAGATACGCAGTATTTT. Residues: CASSVTDTQYF.

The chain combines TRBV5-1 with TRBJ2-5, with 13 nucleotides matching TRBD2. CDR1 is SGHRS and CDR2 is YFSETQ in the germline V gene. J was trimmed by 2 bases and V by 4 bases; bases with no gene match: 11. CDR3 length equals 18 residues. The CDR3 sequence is CASSPGLAGAYTQETQYF. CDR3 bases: TGCGCCAGCAGCCCAGGACTAGCGGGAGCCTATACTCAAGAGACCCAGTACTTC.

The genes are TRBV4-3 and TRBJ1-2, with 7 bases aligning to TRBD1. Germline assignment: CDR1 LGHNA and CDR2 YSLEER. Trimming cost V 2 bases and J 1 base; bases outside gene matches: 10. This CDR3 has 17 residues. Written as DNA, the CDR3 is TGCGCCAGCAGCCAATACATGGGGACAGAAATTAACTATGGCTACACCTTC. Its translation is CASSQYMGTEINYGYTF.

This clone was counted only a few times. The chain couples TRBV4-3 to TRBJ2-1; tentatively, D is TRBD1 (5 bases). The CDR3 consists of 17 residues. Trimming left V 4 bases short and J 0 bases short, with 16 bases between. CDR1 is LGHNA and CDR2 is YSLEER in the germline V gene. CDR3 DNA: TGCGCCAGCAGCCCCTCTGTGGGGCTAAGCTCCTACAATGAGCAGTTCTTC. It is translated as CASSPSVGLSSYNEQFF.

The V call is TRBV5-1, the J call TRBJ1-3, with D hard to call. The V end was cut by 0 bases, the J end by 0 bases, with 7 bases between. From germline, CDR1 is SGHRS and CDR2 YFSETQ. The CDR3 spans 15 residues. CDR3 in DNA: TGCGCCAGCAGCTTGGGAGTCCTCTCTGGAAACACCATATATTTT. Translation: CASSLGVLSGNTIYF. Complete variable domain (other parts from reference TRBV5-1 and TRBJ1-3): KAGVTQTPRYLIKTRGQQVTLSCSPISGHRSVSWYQQTPGQGLQFLFEYFSETQRNKGNFPGRFSGRQFSNSRSEMNVSTLELGDSALYLCASSLGVLSGNTIYFGEGSWLTVV.

The CDR3 loop reads CASTPTGIGTEAFF. The DNA for the CDR3 is TGTGCCTCCACACCGACAGGGATCGGCACTGAAGCTTTCTTT. The chain recombines TRBV30 with TRBJ1-1; 7 positions agree with TRBD1. This CDR3 contains 14 residues. The germline V gene has CDR1 GTSNPN and CDR2 SVGIG (reference sequence). V was pared by 7 bases and J by 4 bases, with 12 bases of the junction left unmatched.

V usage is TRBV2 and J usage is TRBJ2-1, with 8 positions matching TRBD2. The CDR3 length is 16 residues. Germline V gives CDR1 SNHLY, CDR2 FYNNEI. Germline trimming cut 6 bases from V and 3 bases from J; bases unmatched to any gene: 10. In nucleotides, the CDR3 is TGTGCCAGCAGCCCTAGGGCGGGAGGCAACTACAATGAGCAGTTCTTC. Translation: CASSPRAGGNYNEQFF.

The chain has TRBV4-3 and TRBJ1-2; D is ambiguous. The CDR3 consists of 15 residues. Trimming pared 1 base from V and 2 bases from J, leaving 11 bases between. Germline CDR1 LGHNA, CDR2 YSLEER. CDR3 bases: TGCGCCAGCAGCCAAGTATTCATGGGCAACTATGGCTACACCTTC. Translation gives CASSQVFMGNYGYTF.

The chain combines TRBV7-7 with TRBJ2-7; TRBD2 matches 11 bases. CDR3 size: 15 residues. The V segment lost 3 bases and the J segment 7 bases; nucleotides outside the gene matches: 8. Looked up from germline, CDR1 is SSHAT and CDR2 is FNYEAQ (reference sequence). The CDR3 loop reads CASSLGSGRAREQYF. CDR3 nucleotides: TGTGCCAGCAGCTTGGGTAGCGGGAGGGCGAGGGAGCAGTACTTC. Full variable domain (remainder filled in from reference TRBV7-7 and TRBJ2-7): GAGVSQSPRYKVTKRGQDVTLRCDPISSHATLYWYQQALGQGPEFLTYFNYEAQPDKSGLPSDRFSAERPEGSISTLTIQRTEQRDSAMYRCASSLGSGRAREQYFGPGTRLTVT.

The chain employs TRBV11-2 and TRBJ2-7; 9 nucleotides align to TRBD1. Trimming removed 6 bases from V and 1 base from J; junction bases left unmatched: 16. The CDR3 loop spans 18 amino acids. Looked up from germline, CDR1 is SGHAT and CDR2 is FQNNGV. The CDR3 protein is CASSWTGAARAGSYEQYF. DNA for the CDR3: TGTGCCAGCAGTTGGACAGGGGCGGCTCGTGCGGGTTCCTACGAGCAGTACTTC.

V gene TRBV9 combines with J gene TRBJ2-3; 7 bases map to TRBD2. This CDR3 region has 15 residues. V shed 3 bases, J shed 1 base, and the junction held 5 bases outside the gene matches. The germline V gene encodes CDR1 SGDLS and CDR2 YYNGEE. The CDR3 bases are TGTGCCAGCAGCGCCAGCGGGATCCGCACAGATACGCAGTATTTT. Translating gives CASSASGIRTDTQYF.

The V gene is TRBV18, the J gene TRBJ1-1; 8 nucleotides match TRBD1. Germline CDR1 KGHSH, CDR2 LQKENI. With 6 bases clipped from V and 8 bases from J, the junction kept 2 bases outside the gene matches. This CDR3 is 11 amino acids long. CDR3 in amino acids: CASSTGAEAFF. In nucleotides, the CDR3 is TGTGCCAGCTCGACAGGGGCCGAAGCTTTCTTT.

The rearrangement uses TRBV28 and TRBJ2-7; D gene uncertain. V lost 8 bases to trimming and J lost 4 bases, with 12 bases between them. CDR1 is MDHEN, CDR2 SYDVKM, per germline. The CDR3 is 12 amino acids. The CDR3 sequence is CASSTPVYEQYF. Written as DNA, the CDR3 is TGTGCCAGCTCCACCCCGGTTTACGAGCAGTACTTC.

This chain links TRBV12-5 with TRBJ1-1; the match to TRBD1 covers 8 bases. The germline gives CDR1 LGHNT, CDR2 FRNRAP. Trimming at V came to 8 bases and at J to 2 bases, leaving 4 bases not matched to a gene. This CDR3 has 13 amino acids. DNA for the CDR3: TGTGCTAGTAGGGACAGGACAAACACTGAAGCTTTCTTT. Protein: CASRDRTNTEAFF.

The CDR3 is CASNPLGSVMNTEAFF. The CDR3 DNA sequence: TGTGCCAGTAACCCACTTGGTTCGGTCATGAACACTGAAGCTTTCTTT. The rearrangement joins TRBV19 to TRBJ1-1, with D hard to call. There are 16 residues in the CDR3. Germline V gene data show CDR1 as LNHDA and CDR2 as SQIVND (reference sequence). Trimming removed 7 bases from V and 0 bases from J, with 18 bases in between.

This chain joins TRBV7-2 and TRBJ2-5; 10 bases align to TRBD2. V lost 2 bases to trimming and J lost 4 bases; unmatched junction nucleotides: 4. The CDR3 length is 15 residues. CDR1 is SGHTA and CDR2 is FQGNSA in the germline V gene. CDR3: CASSLPTSGSETQYF. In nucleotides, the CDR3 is TGTGCCAGCAGCTTACCGACTAGCGGGTCAGAGACCCAGTACTTC.

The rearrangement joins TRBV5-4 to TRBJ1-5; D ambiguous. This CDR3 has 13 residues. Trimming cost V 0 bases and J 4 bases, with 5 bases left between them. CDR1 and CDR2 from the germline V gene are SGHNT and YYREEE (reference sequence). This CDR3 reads CASSLEPNQPQHF. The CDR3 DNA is TGTGCCAGCAGCTTGGAGCCAAATCAGCCCCAGCATTTT.

CDR3 amino acids: CASSSANHEQFF. In DNA form, the CDR3 reads TGTGCCAGCAGCTCCGCGAACCATGAGCAGTTCTTC. The chain links TRBV7-2 to TRBJ2-1; D is undetermined. This CDR3 contains 12 residues. The germline V gene has CDR1 SGHTA and CDR2 FQGNSA. V lost 4 bases and J lost 8, with 9 bases in between.

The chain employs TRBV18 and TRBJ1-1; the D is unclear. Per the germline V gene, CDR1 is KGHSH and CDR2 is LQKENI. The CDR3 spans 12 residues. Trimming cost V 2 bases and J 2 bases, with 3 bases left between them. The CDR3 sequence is CASSPSNTEAFF. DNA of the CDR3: TGTGCCAGCTCACCATCTAACACTGAAGCTTTCTTT.

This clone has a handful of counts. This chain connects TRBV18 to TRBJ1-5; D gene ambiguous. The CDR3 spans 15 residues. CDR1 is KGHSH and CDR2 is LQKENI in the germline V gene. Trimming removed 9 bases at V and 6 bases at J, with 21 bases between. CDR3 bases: TGTGCCAGGAAGGAAGGAGGGTTGCGGTCTCAGCCCCAGCATTTT. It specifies CARKEGGLRSQPQHF.

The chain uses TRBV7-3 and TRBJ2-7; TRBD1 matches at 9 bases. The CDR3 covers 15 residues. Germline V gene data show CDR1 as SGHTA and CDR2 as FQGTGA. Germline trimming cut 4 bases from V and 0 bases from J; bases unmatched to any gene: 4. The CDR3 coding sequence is TGTGCCAGCAGCTCAGGGACAGGGTCCTCCTACGAGCAGTACTTC. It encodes CASSSGTGSSYEQYF.

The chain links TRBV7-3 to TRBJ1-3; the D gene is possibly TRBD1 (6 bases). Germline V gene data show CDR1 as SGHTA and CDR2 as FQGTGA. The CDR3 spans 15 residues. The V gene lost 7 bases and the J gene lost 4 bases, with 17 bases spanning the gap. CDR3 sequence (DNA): TGTGCCAGCACCCAAAACGGGGGGCCAGGAAACACCATATATTTT. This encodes CASTQNGGPGNTIYF.